The entry below gives a single T cell receptor beta chain sequence along with its context. The ends were cut back, 6 bases at V and 0 bases at J, with 12 bases in the middle. This CDR3 is built from 15 residues. The germline gives CDR1 SGHTA, CDR2 FQGNSA. The source of the sample is a study of shared clonotypes between healthy human individuals. The overall study: Each donor's CD8 memory used one plate, CD8 naive two, each CD4 subset three.

Into CD45RA+ naive and CD45RA-negative memory subsets, the CD4+ cells were split. Genomic DNA of every subset was divided equally among multiple immunoSEQ plates. TCRdb's copy holds only in-frame clones and misses some; the assay was immunoSEQ multiplex PCR. The table includes about 680,000 clones, around 73% detected once. The receptor comes from a woman aged 25-40 years in good health. The V gene is TRBV7-2, the J gene TRBJ1-3; maybe TRBD1 (6 bases). The sequenced sample was memory CD4+ T cells sorted from blood. Subset: CD45RA-negative fraction. The CDR3 protein is CASRYRVSSGNTIYF. The CDR3 coding sequence is TGTGCCAGCAGATACAGGGTCAGCTCTGGAAACACCATATATTTT.